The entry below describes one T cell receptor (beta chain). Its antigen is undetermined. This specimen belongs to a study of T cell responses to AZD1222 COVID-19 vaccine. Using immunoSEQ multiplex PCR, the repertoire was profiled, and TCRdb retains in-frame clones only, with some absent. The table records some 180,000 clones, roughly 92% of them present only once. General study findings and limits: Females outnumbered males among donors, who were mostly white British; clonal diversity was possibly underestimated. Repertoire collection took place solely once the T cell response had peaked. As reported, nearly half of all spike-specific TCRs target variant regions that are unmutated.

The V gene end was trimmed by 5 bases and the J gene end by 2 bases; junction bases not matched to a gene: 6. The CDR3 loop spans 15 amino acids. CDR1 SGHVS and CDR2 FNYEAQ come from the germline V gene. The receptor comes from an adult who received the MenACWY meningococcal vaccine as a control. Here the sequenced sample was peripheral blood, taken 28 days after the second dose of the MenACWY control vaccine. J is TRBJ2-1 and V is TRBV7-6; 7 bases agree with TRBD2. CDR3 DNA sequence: TGTGCCAGCAGCCAGCGGGGCGGGGCCTACAATGAGCAGTTCTTC. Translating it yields CASSQRGGAYNEQFF.